The rows below give T cell receptor beta chains drawn from one sample of a study of blood T cell repertoires in COVID-19. Assay used: immunoSEQ multiplex PCR; TCRdb lists only in-frame clones, some missing. The profile covers about 240,000 clones, with approximately 83% appearing a single time and 3% to 4% taken by the ten largest. The sequencing sample was made of PBMCs or T cells enriched from blood (not recorded which). The receptors stem from a woman aged 40 to 49 with acute COVID-19. Each CDR3 is given with its conserved first and last residue. The D gene is left open where the match is weak. Some rows mark clone size as missing; the rest say once, few, many or name a class of expanded clone.

V gene: TRBV9
J gene: TRBJ1-1
D gene: TRBD1
clone size: .
CDR3 DNA: TGTGCCAGCAGCTCCCAACGGGACAGATTGAACACTGAAGCTTTCTTT
CDR3 protein: CASSSQRDRLNTEAFF

V gene: TRBV6-1
J gene: TRBJ2-7
D gene: .
clone size: .
CDR3 DNA: TGTGCCAGCAGTGATGTCAGGAGGGGCTACGAGCAGTACTTC
CDR3 protein: CASSDVRRGYEQYF

V gene: TRBV25-1
J gene: TRBJ2-5
D gene: TRBD1
clone size: .
CDR3 DNA: TGTGCCAGCAGTGATGGGACAGGGGCGTCGGAGACCCAGTACTTC
CDR3 protein: CASSDGTGASETQYF

V gene: TRBV5-1
J gene: TRBJ2-4
D gene: TRBD1
clone size: .
CDR3 DNA: TGCGCCAGCAGCTCACAGGGGGCGAACATTCAGTACTTC
CDR3 protein: CASSSQGANIQYF

V gene: TRBV6-1
J gene: TRBJ2-3
D gene: TRBD1
clone size: .
CDR3 DNA: TGTGCCAGCAGTGTGGGACAGGATACTAGCACAGATACGCAGTATTTT
CDR3 protein: CASSVGQDTSTDTQYF

V gene: TRBV6-5
J gene: TRBJ2-7
D gene: .
clone size: .
CDR3 DNA: TGTGCCAGCAGTTACCTGTCTAGCGCCACCGGCGAGCAGTACTTC
CDR3 protein: CASSYLSSATGEQYF

V gene: TRBV21-1
J gene: TRBJ2-7
D gene: .
clone size: .
CDR3 DNA: TGTGCCAGCAGCAAAGTATTTAGGGACTATTCCTACGAGCAGTACTTC
CDR3 protein: CASSKVFRDYSYEQYF

V gene: TRBV15
J gene: TRBJ2-3
D gene: TRBD1
clone size: few
CDR3 DNA: TGTGCCACCAGCACCGACAGGGGAAGTATCGATACGCAGTATTTT
CDR3 protein: CATSTDRGSIDTQYF

V gene: TRBV5-1
J gene: TRBJ1-1
D gene: .
clone size: .
CDR3 DNA: TGCGCCAGCAGCTTGGAGGGGGTGAGGACTGAAGCTTTCTTT
CDR3 protein: CASSLEGVRTEAFF

V gene: TRBV9
J gene: TRBJ2-2
D gene: TRBD2
clone size: .
CDR3 DNA: TGTGCCAGCAGCGTAGTTGCGGGAGGGTCGGCCGGGGAGCTGTTTTTT
CDR3 protein: CASSVVAGGSAGELFF

V gene: TRBV29-1
J gene: TRBJ1-1
D gene: .
clone size: .
CDR3 DNA: TGCAGCGCGCGACCCGGGGGAGTTACTGAAGCTTTCTTT
CDR3 protein: CSARPGGVTEAFF

V gene: TRBV3-1/TRBV3-2
J gene: TRBJ1-2
D gene: .
clone size: .
CDR3 DNA: TGTGCCAGCAGCCAAGGTGCAGGGGCCTACGAAAACGCCTTC
CDR3 protein: CASSQGAGAYENAF

V gene: TRBV6-5
J gene: TRBJ1-2
D gene: .
clone size: .
CDR3 DNA: TGTGCCAGCAGCAGACTGGACTATGGCTACACCTTC
CDR3 protein: CASSRLDYGYTF

V gene: TRBV19
J gene: TRBJ2-7
D gene: TRBD1
clone size: .
CDR3 DNA: TGTGCCAGTAGTAGGGGACAGGAGGCCTACGAGCAGTACTTC
CDR3 protein: CASSRGQEAYEQYF